Detailed here is one T cell receptor beta chain. What antigen it recognizes has not been identified. Base quality data are lacking; no much larger clone is found one base away. The record originates from a study of T cell responses to AZD1222 COVID-19 vaccine listed by TCRdb under 2021. For context, the study as a whole: AZD1222 recipients whose second dose came at about 4 weeks and those whose second dose came at about 12 weeks were combined into one group, since spike-specific TCR depth and breadth did not differ between the two schedules. A total of over 230 trial participants underwent TCR sequencing, of whom about 210 had received two doses of AZD1222 and approximately 25 had received two doses of the MenACWY control vaccine. Trial participants were enrolled into age subgroups of 18-55, 56-69 and 70-plus years, which contained around 150, 29 and 61 TCR-sequenced participants, respectively.

The time point label of this sample denotes: baseline before first vaccination. Samples from vaccinated people were obtained from the UK trials COV001 and COV002, which included a single-blind randomized controlled phase 2/3 trial of AZD1222 (ChAdOx1 nCoV-19) in healthy adults. For TCRbeta chain sequencing, PBMC samples from trial participants were taken at day 0 and at day 28 after the second dose. From the cysteine up to the phenylalanine, the CDR3 has a length of 17 residues. Just CDR3 DNA is preserved here, 51 bases in frame from base 1. Unmatched junction bases come to 12, with V trimmed by 5 bases and J by 5 bases. Reading the germline V gene (reference sequence) gives CDR1 MNHNY and CDR2 SVGAGI. The CDR3 regions of human TCRbeta chains were analyzed by immunosequencing. On the study's bioinformatics: Repertoire TCRs were matched against a reference library of SARS-CoV-2-specific TCRs generated with the MIRA antigen-specificity platform. Breadth was defined as the fraction of unique TCRs that were SARS-CoV-2-associated. Depth was defined as the fraction of total T cells that were SARS-CoV-2-associated. Using the MIRA data, each spike-specific TCR was assigned both to the spike region to which the TCR was reactive and to a CD4 or CD8 class. Log10-transformed breadth and depth values were compared by one-way ANOVA with Sidak's multiple comparisons tests. TCRdb obtained this table from immuneACCESS and retained in-frame rearrangements with V and J assigned. These tables miss some clones; where compared with another copy, unresolved V genes account for less than half of the shortfall, and the remainder is unexplained. V and J calls and clone size are given by that table; D and trimming were obtained from the DNA. This sample is represented by 95,000 to 150,000 clones; about nine tenths of them were singletons. Of the sample, 14% to 15% is held by the ten largest clones.

Beyond this particular receptor, the publication reports: Participants were mostly white British and included more females than males, and it was suggested by the authors that clonal diversity may have been underestimated. Conclusions about previously exposed vaccinees are limited, since just a handful of AZD1222 recipients were seropositive for SARS-CoV-2 at baseline. The vaccine-associated CD4 TCRs covered the entire spike protein, and the dominant responses fell in regions 160-218 and 743-854. Spike-specific TCR breadth and depth rose significantly after two AZD1222 doses compared with day 0 and with MenACWY recipients. Because no day 14 peak-response samples were available, repertoires were characterized only after the peak T cell response. The 56-69-year group was small, and its depth increase did not reach significance, likely because of low power. Nearly half of unique spike-specific TCRs reportedly recognized epitopes outside regions mutated in the B.1.351 and B.1.1.7 variants.

This receptor was taken from an adult in good health. This sequence uses TRBV6-6 and TRBJ1-5, with TRBD1 identical over 10 junction bases. This material consisted of peripheral blood, taken on day 0 of AZD1222 vaccination. The encoded CDR3 is CASSHSRDRGRYQPQHF. The sequence in DNA is TGTGCCAGCAGTCATTCCCGGGACAGGGGACGGTATCAGCCCCAGCATTTT.